This paragraph covers one T cell receptor (beta chain) sequence. This record comes from a study of blood T cell repertoires in COVID-19. Study in general: Italy, Spain and the United States were the sources of the convalescent and acute COVID-19 samples. PBMCs, B-cell-depleted T cells, or T cells provided the cDNA or gDNA that made up the material.

Authors' methods: Estimation of nucleated cell counts was performed using reference gene primer amplification. The assay was immunoSEQ multiplex PCR, and TCRdb's table has in-frame clones only and misses some. The V and J calls and clone size come from that table; D and trimming were worked out from the DNA. In the table there are tens of thousands of clones, less than 85% of which are singletons. Germline V gene lookup returns CDR1 MNHEY and CDR2 SMNVEV (reference sequence). The CDR3 is 15 residues long. V was cut by 5 bases and J by 2 bases, with 14 bases left in between. The sequencing input was peripheral blood. This chain links TRBV27 with TRBJ2-3; a possible D gene is TRBD1 (5 bases). This clonotype was sampled from an elderly woman with acute or convalescent COVID-19. The CDR3 loop is CASSLGRRNTDTQYF. Here the CDR3 DNA reads TGTGCCAGCAGTCTGGGGCGGCGGAACACAGATACGCAGTATTTT.